This TCR beta chain was sequenced for a study of blood T cell repertoires in COVID-19. The wider study: In each case, the material was cDNA or gDNA derived from T cells, B-cell-depleted T cells, or PBMCs.

The authors' processing: Amplification with reference gene primers provided the estimates of nucleated cell counts. Sequencing used immunoSEQ multiplex PCR; TCRdb keeps in-frame clones, though not all of them. That table gives V, J and clone size, and the DNA gave D and trimming. The data show 130,000 to 150,000 clones, 81% seen once. The V gene end was trimmed by 2 bases and the J gene end by 6 bases; junction bases not matched to a gene: 6. The germline CDR1 and CDR2 sequences are MGHRA and YSYEKL. The CDR3 sequence is 15 residues long. This rearrangement joins TRBV4-1 to TRBJ1-4; TRBD1 aligns across 7 bases. Sequenced: peripheral blood. This TCR derives from a human donor in a cohort sampled during active COVID-19. CDR3 loop: CASSQIDRVDEKLFF. The DNA for the CDR3 is TGCGCCAGCAGCCAAATTGACAGGGTGGATGAAAAACTGTTTTTT.